These T cell receptor beta chains were read from a single sample in a study of cytomegalovirus exposure and HLA in healthy donors. Data came from immunoSEQ multiplex PCR; TCRdb stores just in-frame clones and leaves some out. The sample includes 130,000 to 150,000 clones, around 79% seen only once; the top ten take around 2.9%. The specimen was PBMCs. These receptors were collected from a middle-aged man in good health and CMV-seropositive. Both conserved end residues are trimmed from each CDR3. Size values are once, few and many counts, or a class for expanded clones, and some rows have none.

>11|.|TRBJ1-2|TRBV5-6
ASSLYGGNGYT
>13|.|TRBJ2-7|TRBV7-3
ASSLNGQGASEQY
>12|.|TRBJ2-5|TRBV10-2
ASRSLAGEETQY
>12|once|TRBJ1-1|TRBV4-3
ASSQDSKNTEAF
>13|.|TRBJ2-1|TRBV7-3
ASSSGQGVYNEQF
>13|once|TRBJ1-5|TRBV19
ASSTDRPSNQPQH
>12|few|TRBJ2-2|TRBV30
AWSEGVNTGELF
>11|few|TRBJ2-5|TRBV7-9
SSSLGLSGGEY
>11|.|TRBJ2-1|TRBV7-9
ASSLTERNEQF
>16|.|TRBJ2-7|TRBV19
ASSIDSELQGASDEQY